Shown below are 24 T cell receptor beta chains from a single sample sequenced in a study of blood T cell repertoires in COVID-19. Sequenced by immunoSEQ multiplex PCR; TCRdb stores in-frame clones only, minus some. The profile covers 200,000 to 250,000 clones, with about 90% appearing a single time and around 2.2% taken by the ten largest. The sample comprised peripheral blood. These receptors all stem from a woman aged 45-65 years with acute or convalescent COVID-19.

The chain couples TRBV19 to TRBJ2-7; D call uncertain. V lost 9 bases to trimming and J lost 2 bases, with 11 bases between them. The CDR3 is 12 residues long. In germline, CDR1 is LNHDA, CDR2 SQIVND (reference sequence). In nucleotides, the CDR3 is TGTGCCAGCCTAAACCTACCCTACGAGCAGTACTTC. Amino acids: CASLNLPYEQYF.

The rearrangement uses TRBV5-1 and TRBJ1-2; possibly TRBD1 for D (6 bases). V dropped 4 bases and J dropped 3 bases, with 10 bases sitting between them. The CDR3 spans 13 residues. CDR1 is SGHRS, CDR2 YFSETQ, per germline. CDR3 bases: TGCGCCAGCAGCACAGACAGGTACTATGGCTACACCTTC. Amino acids: CASSTDRYYGYTF.

V and J are TRBV6-5 and TRBJ1-1; 8 nucleotides align to TRBD1. The CDR3 totals 13 residues. After removal of 0 bases from V and 11 bases from J, the junction contained 5 bases not matched to a gene. Germline V lookup: CDR1 MNHEY, CDR2 SVGAGI. The DNA of the CDR3 is TGTGCCAGCAGTTACTCGGGGGGACAGGCGGCTTTCTTT. Protein product: CASSYSGGQAAFF.

V is TRBV6-5 and J is TRBJ2-2; TRBD2 matches 7 bases. The germline V gene has CDR1 MNHEY and CDR2 SVGAGI. CDR3 length: 16 amino acids. V gave up 3 bases and J gave up 3 bases; unmatched junction bases: 7. The CDR3: CASSYLGGRYTGELFF. DNA for the CDR3: TGTGCCAGCAGTTATCTGGGGGGGAGGTACACCGGGGAGCTGTTTTTT.

The V gene is TRBV7-8, the J gene TRBJ2-1, with 9 bases that match TRBD2. Losses at the gene ends were 5 bases for V and 7 bases for J; bases not matched to a gene: 9. The CDR3 spans 15 residues. Germline CDR1 SGHVS, CDR2 FQNEAQ. Here the CDR3 DNA reads TGTGCCAGCAGCCGAGTAGCGGGAGTTAGTAATGAGCAGTTCTTC. Protein product: CASSRVAGVSNEQFF.

The rearrangement joins TRBV29-1 to TRBJ2-3, with TRBD1 identical over 11 bases. In germline, CDR1 is SQVTM, CDR2 ANQGSEA. The CDR3 extends over 14 amino acids. V trimming: 6 bases; J trimming: 4 bases; junction bases outside the gene matches: 6. The CDR3 coding sequence is TGCAGCGTAACCGGGACAGGGGGACCAGATACGCAGTATTTT. Translating gives CSVTGTGGPDTQYF.

This clone is a singleton in its sample. A junction end diverges from the germline sequence, so it may reflect a read error. J is TRBJ1-3 and V is TRBV18, with D possibly being TRBD1 (5 bases). Germline loops: CDR1 KGHSH, CDR2 LQKENI. The CDR3 runs to 12 residues. CDR3 bases: TGTGCCAGCTCACCACTATCCGGGACTCCTCTATTT. Translation: CASSPLSGTPLF.

The chain carries TRBV4-1 and TRBJ2-5; 12 positions agree with TRBD2. Trimming at V came to 5 bases and at J to 5 bases, leaving 6 bases not matched to a gene. Per germline, CDR1 MGHRA and CDR2 YSYEKL. This CDR3 region has 15 residues. CDR3 DNA: TGCGCCAGCAGCTATGGACTAGCGGGGACGGAGACCCAGTACTTC. Its translation: CASSYGLAGTETQYF.

The CDR3 region has the DNA TGTGCCATCATGGACCCGTCCCCACAGGGGGCGGCTGAAGCTTTCTTT. Protein: CAIMDPSPQGAAEAFF. The chain links TRBV10-3 to TRBJ1-1; 9 nucleotides align to TRBD1. The CDR3 is 16 amino acids. The trim removed 7 bases at V and 6 bases at J, leaving 15 bases unmatched. CDR1 and CDR2 from the germline V gene are ENHRY and SYGVKD.

The chain is built from TRBV10-2 and TRBJ1-4, with D uncertain. V shed 0 bases and J shed 4 bases, with 9 bases lying between them. Germline lookup yields CDR1 WSHSY and CDR2 SAAADI. The CDR3 sequence is 15 residues long. The CDR3 is CASSESGSFNEKLFF. The DNA for the CDR3 is TGCGCCAGCAGTGAGTCGGGCAGCTTTAATGAAAAACTGTTTTTT.

A note on this clone: Other DNA sequences within the sample encode an identical CDR3. This sequence joins TRBV7-3 and TRBJ1-1; D gene unclear. CDR1 is SGHTA and CDR2 is FQGTGA in the germline V gene. V was pared by 3 bases and J by 3 bases, with 8 bases between. This CDR3 is built from 13 residues. This CDR3 is CASSLGGDTEAFF. The CDR3, as DNA: TGTGCCAGCAGCTTGGGAGGAGACACTGAAGCTTTCTTT. The complete variable domain, with remaining parts taken from reference TRBV7-3 and TRBJ1-1, reads GAGVSQTPSNKVTEKGKYVELRCDPISGHTALYWYRQSLGQGPEFLIYFQGTGAADDSGLPNDRFFAVRPEGSVSTLKIQRTERGDSAVYLCASSLGGDTEAFFGQGTRLTVV.

This clone was detected only a few times. The V gene is TRBV29-1, the J gene TRBJ1-1; D is perhaps TRBD1 (6 bases). Trimming took 6 bases from V and 1 from J, leaving 15 bases between them. CDR1 is SQVTM and CDR2 is ANQGSEA in the germline V gene. CDR3 length: 14 residues. CDR3 DNA sequence: TGCAGCGTCCCCCGAGACAGGTCGAACACTGAAGCTTTCTTT. Amino acid sequence: CSVPRDRSNTEAFF. The entire variable domain, with the rest obtained from reference TRBV29-1 and TRBJ1-1, is as follows: SAVISQKPSRDICQRGTSLTIQCQVDSQVTMMFWYRQQPGQSLTLIATANQGSEATYESGFVIDKFPISRPNLTFSTLTVSNMSPEDSSIYLCSVPRDRSNTEAFFGQGTRLTVV.

The chain employs TRBV19 and TRBJ1-5; D is uncertain. Trimming removed 1 base from V and 5 bases from J, with 9 bases in between. CDR1 LNHDA and CDR2 SQIVND come from the germline V gene (reference sequence). This CDR3 contains 14 residues. For the CDR3, the DNA is TGTGCCAGTAGTATAGCACAGATTTATCAGCCCCAGCATTTT. Translation gives CASSIAQIYQPQHF.

The gene calls are TRBV28 and TRBJ1-2, with 8 bases matching TRBD1. The CDR3 has 15 residues. Per the germline V gene, CDR1 is MDHEN and CDR2 is SYDVKM. The J segment lost 1 base and the V segment lost 5 bases, leaving 6 bases of the junction unmatched. The CDR3 here is CASSPGGVLNYGYTF. For the CDR3, the DNA is TGTGCCAGCAGTCCAGGGGGCGTCCTTAACTATGGCTACACCTTC.

This clone turned up a few times. This sequence joins TRBV11-2 and TRBJ1-6, with unresolved D. Trimming took off 9 bases at V and 0 bases at J, with 15 bases between the two ends. CDR3 size: 16 residues. In germline, CDR1 is SGHAT, CDR2 FQNNGV. As DNA, the CDR3 is TGTGCCAGGCATGTTATCGGGAGCTCCTATAATTCACCCCTCCACTTT. Translating it yields CARHVIGSSYNSPLHF.

The chain is built from TRBV21-1 and TRBJ2-7; the table's TRBD2 call for D was not verified on the DNA. TRBV21-1 is reported as a pseudogene. CDR3 size: 13 residues. The CDR3, as DNA: TGTGCCAGCAGCGAAACCATCGGCTACGAGCAGTACTTC. Translation: CASSETIGYEQYF.

The rearrangement joins TRBV28 to TRBJ2-1; 8 nucleotides match TRBD1. Germline CDR1 and CDR2: MDHEN and SYDVKM. J lost 4 bases, V lost 6 bases, and 8 bases had no gene match. CDR3 length: 15 amino acids. CDR3 protein: CASRDGQGAYNEQFF. The DNA for the CDR3 is TGTGCCAGCAGAGATGGACAGGGAGCTTACAATGAGCAGTTCTTC.

This chain links TRBV9 with TRBJ1-4, with 7 bases aligning to TRBD1. CDR3 length equals 13 residues. V shed 3 bases, J shed 8 bases, and the junction held 4 bases outside the gene matches. Germline V gene lookup returns CDR1 SGDLS and CDR2 YYNGEE. The CDR3 DNA reads as TGTGCCAGCAGCGGACAGGGTAGCGAAAAACTGTTTTTT. This codes for CASSGQGSEKLFF.

The J gene is TRBJ1-1, the V gene TRBV7-3; 8 bases line up with TRBD1. With V trimmed by 5 bases and J by 5 bases, 10 bases remained unmatched. This CDR3 has 15 residues. Looked up from germline, CDR1 is SGHTA and CDR2 is FQGTGA. CDR3 nucleotides: TGTGCCAGCAGCCCCCAGGGGGCTGCTGGGACTGAAGCTTTCTTT. As protein: CASSPQGAAGTEAFF.

The chain employs TRBV6-6 and TRBJ1-1; 7 nucleotides match TRBD1. J was trimmed by 4 bases and V by 7 bases; bases with no gene match: 12. Germline V gene data show CDR1 as MNHNY and CDR2 as SVGAGI (reference sequence). The CDR3 sequence is 15 residues long. DNA for the CDR3: TGTGCCAGCAAAACTCCTACAGGGGTAATCACTGAAGCTTTCTTT. Its translation: CASKTPTGVITEAFF.

The table lists this clone with a count of one. The chain links TRBV11-3 to TRBJ2-6; 8 nucleotides align to TRBD1. With 5 bases clipped from V and 2 bases from J, the junction kept 8 bases outside the gene matches. Germline-derived CDR1 and CDR2 are SGHNT and YENEEA. This CDR3 has 17 residues. CDR3 DNA: TGTGCCAGCAGCCCCCGAGGCAGGGGGCCTGGGGCCAACGTCCTGACTTTC. Translation gives CASSPRGRGPGANVLTF. Full variable domain (remainder filled in from reference TRBV11-3 and TRBJ2-6): EAGVVQSPRYKIIEKKQPVAFWCNPISGHNTLYWYLQNLGQGPELLIRYENEEAVDDSQLPKDRFSAERLKGVDSTLKIQPAELGDSAVYLCASSPRGRGPGANVLTFGAGSRLTVL.

The chain combines TRBV24-1 with TRBJ2-3; D is perhaps TRBD2 (6 bases). CDR1 KGHDR and CDR2 SFDVKD come from the germline V gene. There are 17 residues in the CDR3. V lost 3 bases, J lost 1 base, and 16 bases lay in between. DNA of the CDR3: TGTGCCACCAGTGATCCCGGACGGGGGTTCGGCACAGATACGCAGTATTTT. This encodes CATSDPGRGFGTDTQYF.

The chain joins TRBV7-8 to TRBJ2-5, with 10 bases identical to TRBD1. Trimming cost V 5 bases and J 5 bases; bases outside gene matches: 8. This CDR3 is 15 amino acids long. CDR1 and CDR2 (germline): SGHVS, FQNEAQ. CDR3 DNA sequence: TGTGCCAGCAGCATACAGACAGGGGGCGCGGAGACCCAGTACTTC. Translating gives CASSIQTGGAETQYF.

The chain recombines TRBV6-2 or TRBV6-3 with TRBJ1-2; no definite D call. With 2 bases removed from V and 0 bases from J, the gap between germline ends came to 7 bases. Looked up from germline, CDR1 is MNHEY and CDR2 is SVGEGT. The CDR3 runs 14 residues. Here the CDR3 DNA reads TGTGCCAGCAGTTACGCCACAGCTAACTATGGCTACACCTTC. This codes for CASSYATANYGYTF.